Below, one T cell receptor beta chain is given with its context. No antigen is known for it. Generated by immunoSEQ multiplex PCR, the TCRdb table keeps only in-frame clones and is missing some. The data contain around 58,000 clones, under 90% of them singletons. This record belongs to a study of T cell responses to AZD1222 COVID-19 vaccine. Study as a whole: Second-dose schedules of about 4 or about 12 weeks were combined. Points from the study as a whole: Repertoire sampling occurred only after the peak T cell response.

Germline V gene sequence: CDR1 LNHDA, CDR2 SQIVND (reference sequence). Trimming shortened V by 0 bases and J by 5 bases, and 14 bases separated the two germline ends. The CDR3 spans 16 residues. The sample was peripheral blood, taken on day 0 of AZD1222 vaccination. This TCR came from an adult in good health. The chain joins TRBV19 to TRBJ1-5; D gene unclear. The CDR3 nucleotides read TGTGCCAGTAGTATAGATCCCCGGGGAGGGTATCAGCCCCAGCATTTT. Translation gives CASSIDPRGGYQPQHF.